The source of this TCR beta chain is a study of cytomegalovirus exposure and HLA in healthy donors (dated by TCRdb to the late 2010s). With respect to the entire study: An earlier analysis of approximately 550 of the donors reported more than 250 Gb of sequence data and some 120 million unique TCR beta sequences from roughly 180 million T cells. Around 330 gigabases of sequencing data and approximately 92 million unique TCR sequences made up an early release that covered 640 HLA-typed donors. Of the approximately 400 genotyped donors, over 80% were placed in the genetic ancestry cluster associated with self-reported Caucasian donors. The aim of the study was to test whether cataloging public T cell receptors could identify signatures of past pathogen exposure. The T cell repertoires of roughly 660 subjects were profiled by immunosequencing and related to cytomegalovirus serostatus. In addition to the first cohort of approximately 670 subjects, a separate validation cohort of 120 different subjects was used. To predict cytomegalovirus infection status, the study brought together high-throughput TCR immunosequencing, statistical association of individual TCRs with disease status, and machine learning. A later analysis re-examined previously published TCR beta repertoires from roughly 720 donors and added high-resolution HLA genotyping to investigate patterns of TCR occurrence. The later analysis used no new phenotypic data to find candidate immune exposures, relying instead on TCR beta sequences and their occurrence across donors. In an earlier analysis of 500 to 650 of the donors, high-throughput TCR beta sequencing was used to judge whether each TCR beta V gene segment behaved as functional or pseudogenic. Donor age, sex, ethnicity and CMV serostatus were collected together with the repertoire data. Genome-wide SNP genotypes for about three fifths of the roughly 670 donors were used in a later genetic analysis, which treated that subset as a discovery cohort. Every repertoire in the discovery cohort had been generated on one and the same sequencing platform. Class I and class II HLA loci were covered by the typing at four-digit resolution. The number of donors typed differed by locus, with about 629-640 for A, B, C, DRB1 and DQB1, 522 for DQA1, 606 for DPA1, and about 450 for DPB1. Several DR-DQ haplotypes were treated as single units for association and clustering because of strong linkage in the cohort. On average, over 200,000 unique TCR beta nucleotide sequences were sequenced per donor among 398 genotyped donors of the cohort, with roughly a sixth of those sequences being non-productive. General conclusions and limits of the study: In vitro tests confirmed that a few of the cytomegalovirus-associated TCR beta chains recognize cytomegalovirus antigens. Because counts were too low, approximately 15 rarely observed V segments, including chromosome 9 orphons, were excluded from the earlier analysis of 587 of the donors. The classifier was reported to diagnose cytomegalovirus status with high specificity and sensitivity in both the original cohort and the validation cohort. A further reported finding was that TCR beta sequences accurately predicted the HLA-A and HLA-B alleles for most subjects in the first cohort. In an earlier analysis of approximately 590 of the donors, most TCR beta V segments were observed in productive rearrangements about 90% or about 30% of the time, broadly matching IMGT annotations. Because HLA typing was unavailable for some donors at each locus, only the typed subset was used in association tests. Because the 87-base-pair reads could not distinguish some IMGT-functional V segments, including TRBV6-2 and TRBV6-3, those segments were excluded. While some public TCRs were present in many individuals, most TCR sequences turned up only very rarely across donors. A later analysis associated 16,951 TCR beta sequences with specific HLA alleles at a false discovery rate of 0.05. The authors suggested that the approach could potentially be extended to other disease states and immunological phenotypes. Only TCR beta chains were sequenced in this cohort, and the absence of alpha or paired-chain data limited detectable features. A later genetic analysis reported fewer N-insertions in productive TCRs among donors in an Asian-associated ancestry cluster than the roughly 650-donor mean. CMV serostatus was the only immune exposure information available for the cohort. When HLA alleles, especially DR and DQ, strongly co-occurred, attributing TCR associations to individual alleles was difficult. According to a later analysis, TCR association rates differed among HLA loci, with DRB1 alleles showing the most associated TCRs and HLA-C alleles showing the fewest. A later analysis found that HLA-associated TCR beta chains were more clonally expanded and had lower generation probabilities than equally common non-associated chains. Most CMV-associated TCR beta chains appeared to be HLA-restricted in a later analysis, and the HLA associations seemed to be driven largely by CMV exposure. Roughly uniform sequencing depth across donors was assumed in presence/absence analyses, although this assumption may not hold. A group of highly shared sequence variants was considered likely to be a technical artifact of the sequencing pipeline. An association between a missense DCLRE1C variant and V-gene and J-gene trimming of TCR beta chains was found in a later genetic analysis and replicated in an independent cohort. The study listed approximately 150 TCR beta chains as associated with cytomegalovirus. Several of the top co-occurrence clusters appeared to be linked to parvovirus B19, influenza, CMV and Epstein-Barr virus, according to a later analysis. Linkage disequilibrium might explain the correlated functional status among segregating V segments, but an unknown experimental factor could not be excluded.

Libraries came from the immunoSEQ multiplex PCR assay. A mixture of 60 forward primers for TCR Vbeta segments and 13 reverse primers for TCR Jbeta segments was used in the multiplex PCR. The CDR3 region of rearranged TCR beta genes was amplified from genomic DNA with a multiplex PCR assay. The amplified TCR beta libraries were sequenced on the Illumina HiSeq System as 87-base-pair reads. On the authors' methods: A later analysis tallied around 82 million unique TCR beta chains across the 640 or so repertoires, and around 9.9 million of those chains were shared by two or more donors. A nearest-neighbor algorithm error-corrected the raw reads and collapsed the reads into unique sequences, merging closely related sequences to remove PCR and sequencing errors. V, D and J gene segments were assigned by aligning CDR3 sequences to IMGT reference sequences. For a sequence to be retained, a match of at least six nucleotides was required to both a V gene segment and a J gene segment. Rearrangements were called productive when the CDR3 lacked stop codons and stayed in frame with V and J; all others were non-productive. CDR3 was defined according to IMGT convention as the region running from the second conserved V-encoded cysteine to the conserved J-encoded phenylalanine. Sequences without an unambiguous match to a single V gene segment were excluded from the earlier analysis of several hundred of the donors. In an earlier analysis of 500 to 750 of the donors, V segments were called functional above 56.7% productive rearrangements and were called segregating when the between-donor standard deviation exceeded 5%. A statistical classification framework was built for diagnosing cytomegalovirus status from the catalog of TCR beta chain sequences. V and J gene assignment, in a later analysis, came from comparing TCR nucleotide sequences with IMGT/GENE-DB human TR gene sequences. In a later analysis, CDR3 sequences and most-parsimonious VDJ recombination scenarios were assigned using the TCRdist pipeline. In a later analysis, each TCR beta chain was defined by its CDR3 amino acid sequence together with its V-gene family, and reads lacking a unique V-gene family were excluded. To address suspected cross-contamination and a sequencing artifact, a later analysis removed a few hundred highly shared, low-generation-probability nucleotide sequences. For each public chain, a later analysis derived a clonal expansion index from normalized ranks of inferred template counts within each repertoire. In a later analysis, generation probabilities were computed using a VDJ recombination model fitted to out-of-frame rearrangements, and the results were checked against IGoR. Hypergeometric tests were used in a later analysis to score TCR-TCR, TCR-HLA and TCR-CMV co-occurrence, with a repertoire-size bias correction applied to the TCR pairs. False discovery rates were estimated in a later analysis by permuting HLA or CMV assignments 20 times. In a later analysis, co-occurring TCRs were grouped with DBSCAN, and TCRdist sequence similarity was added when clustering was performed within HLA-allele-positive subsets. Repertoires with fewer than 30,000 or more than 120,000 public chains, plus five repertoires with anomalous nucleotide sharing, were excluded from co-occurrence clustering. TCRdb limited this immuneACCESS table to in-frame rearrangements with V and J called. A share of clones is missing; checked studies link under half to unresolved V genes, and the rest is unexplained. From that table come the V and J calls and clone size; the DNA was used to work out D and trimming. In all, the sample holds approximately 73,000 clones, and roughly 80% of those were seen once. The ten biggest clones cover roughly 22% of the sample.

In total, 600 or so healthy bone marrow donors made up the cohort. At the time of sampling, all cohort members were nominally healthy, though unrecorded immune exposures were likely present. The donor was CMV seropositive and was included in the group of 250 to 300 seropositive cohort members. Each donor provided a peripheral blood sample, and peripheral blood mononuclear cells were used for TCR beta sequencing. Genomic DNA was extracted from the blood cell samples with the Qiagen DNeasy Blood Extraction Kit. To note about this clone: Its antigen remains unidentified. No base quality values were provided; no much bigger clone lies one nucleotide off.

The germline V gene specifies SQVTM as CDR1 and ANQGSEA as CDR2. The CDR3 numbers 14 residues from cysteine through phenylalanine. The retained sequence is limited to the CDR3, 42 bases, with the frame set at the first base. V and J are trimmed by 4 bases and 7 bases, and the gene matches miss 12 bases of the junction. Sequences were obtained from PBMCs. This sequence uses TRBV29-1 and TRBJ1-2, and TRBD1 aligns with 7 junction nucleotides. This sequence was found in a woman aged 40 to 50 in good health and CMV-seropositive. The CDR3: CSVGLATTGVGYTF. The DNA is TGCAGCGTTGGTCTGGCCACAACAGGGGTTGGCTACACCTTC. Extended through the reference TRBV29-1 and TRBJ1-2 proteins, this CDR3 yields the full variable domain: SAVISQKPSRDICQRGTSLTIQCQVDSQVTMMFWYRQQPGQSLTLIATANQGSEATYESGFVIDKFPISRPNLTFSTLTVSNMSPEDSSIYLCSVGLATTGVGYTFGSGTRLTVV.